A single sample gave rise to the 29 T cell receptor beta chains below, sequenced in a study of technical replicates of blood from several donors. The table came from immunoSEQ multiplex PCR; TCRdb's copy has only in-frame clones and leaves some out. The profile shows about 85,000 clones, roughly 94% of them singletons. The specimen sequenced was T cells isolated from PBMCs. The receptors were gathered from a human donor in good health.

J is TRBJ1-4 and V is TRBV10-3, with a possible D match to TRBD1 (5 bases). The CDR3 extends over 12 amino acids. V gave up 6 bases and J gave up 7 bases, with 9 bases separating them. Germline V lookup: CDR1 ENHRY, CDR2 SYGVKD. CDR3 sequence: CAISGGSEKLFF. The DNA for the CDR3 is TGTGCCATCAGCGGGGGTAGTGAAAAACTGTTTTTT.

The chain is built from TRBV9 and TRBJ2-1; 16 bases align to TRBD2. Germline loops: CDR1 SGDLS, CDR2 YYNGEE. This CDR3 has 21 amino acids. Losses at the gene ends were 4 bases for V and 2 bases for J; bases not matched to a gene: 15. Written as DNA, the CDR3 is TGTGCCAGCAGCCCTAGACCGGGGACTAGCGGGAGGGTCCGGCCCTACAATGAGCAGTTCTTC. This sequence encodes CASSPRPGTSGRVRPYNEQFF.

The chain links TRBV19 to TRBJ2-3, with 12 nucleotides matching TRBD2. Germline CDR1 is LNHDA and CDR2 is SQIVND (reference sequence). V shed 5 bases, J shed 0 bases, and the junction held 9 bases outside the gene matches. CDR3 length equals 18 residues. Here the CDR3 reads CASSVGLAGTASTDTQYF. CDR3 DNA: TGTGCCAGTAGTGTGGGACTAGCGGGTACCGCTAGCACAGATACGCAGTATTTT.

This chain links TRBV6-5 with TRBJ2-7; 7 bases agree with TRBD2. Looked up from germline, CDR1 is MNHEY and CDR2 is SVGAGI. V lost 6 bases, J lost 0 bases, and 5 bases stayed unmatched. The CDR3 has 14 amino acids. The DNA for the CDR3 is TGTGCCAGCAGGACGGGAGGCCGCTCCTACGAGCAGTACTTC. Its protein product is CASRTGGRSYEQYF.

This chain joins TRBV10-1 and TRBJ2-7, with D possibly TRBD1 on 5 matching bases. This CDR3 has 13 amino acids. Trimming cost V 8 bases and J 1 base, with 12 bases left between them. Looked up from germline, CDR1 is WNHNN and CDR2 is SYGVQD (reference sequence). CDR3 sequence: CASQRSGSYEQYF. The CDR3 region has the DNA TGCGCCAGCCAGAGATCAGGGTCCTACGAGCAGTACTTC.

The chain uses TRBV5-1 and TRBJ2-2; D remains ambiguous. CDR1 is SGHRS, CDR2 YFSETQ, per germline. The CDR3 consists of 16 residues. V was clipped by 3 bases and J by 0 bases, with 12 bases between them. The CDR3 coding sequence is TGCGCCAGCAGCTCGGAGCGCGGTTCGAACACCGGGGAGCTGTTTTTT. Its translation is CASSSERGSNTGELFF.

The chain links TRBV29-1 to TRBJ1-2, with 9 nucleotides matching TRBD1. Germline V gene lookup returns CDR1 SQVTM and CDR2 ANQGSEA. V gave up 6 bases and J gave up 8 bases; unmatched junction bases: 4. This CDR3 contains 11 residues. CDR3 in DNA: TGCAGCGTATACAGGGGGCAGGGCTACACCTTC. It encodes CSVYRGQGYTF.

CDR3 sequence: CASSLRDRSTDTQYF. CDR3 sequence (DNA): TGTGCCAGCAGTCTAAGGGACAGAAGCACAGATACGCAGTATTTT. The genes are TRBV27 and TRBJ2-3; 7 bases line up with TRBD1. Per the germline V gene, CDR1 is MNHEY and CDR2 is SMNVEV (reference sequence). CDR3 size: 15 residues. Germline trimming cut 5 bases from V and 0 bases from J; bases unmatched to any gene: 5.

The chain has TRBV10-3 and TRBJ2-7; tentatively, D is TRBD1 (6 bases). The CDR3 has 15 amino acids. V was shortened by 2 bases and J by 1 base, with 12 bases between the two germline ends. From germline, CDR1 is ENHRY and CDR2 SYGVKD. The CDR3 here is CAISEADRLSYEQYF. The CDR3 DNA reads TGTGCCATCAGTGAGGCAGACAGGTTATCCTACGAGCAGTACTTC.

The chain uses TRBV4-1 and TRBJ2-7, with TRBD1 matching 8 bases. V lost 5 bases to trimming and J lost 2 bases; unmatched junction nucleotides: 5. This CDR3 has 14 residues. CDR1 and CDR2 from the germline V gene are MGHRA and YSYEKL. CDR3 residues: CASSTGQGAYEQYF. The CDR3 nucleotides are TGCGCCAGCAGCACAGGACAGGGAGCCTACGAGCAGTACTTC.

The rearrangement joins TRBV28 to TRBJ1-1; D remains unclear. This CDR3 contains 15 residues. The V gene's germline CDR1 is MDHEN and CDR2 SYDVKM. Trimming pared 5 bases from V and 1 base from J, leaving 14 bases between. The DNA for the CDR3 is TGTGCCAGCAGTCAGAAGAGCGACGCGAACACTGAAGCTTTCTTT. Translating gives CASSQKSDANTEAFF.

This clone was recorded once. This chain joins TRBV11-3 and TRBJ2-1; 9 bases agree with TRBD1. This CDR3 region has 14 residues. The trim removed 5 bases at V and 6 bases at J, leaving 5 bases unmatched. CDR1 is SGHNT and CDR2 is YENEEA in the germline V gene. CDR3 residues: CASSIQGAANEQFF. The CDR3 region has the DNA TGTGCCAGCAGCATACAGGGGGCGGCCAATGAGCAGTTCTTC.

The chain carries TRBV7-9 and TRBJ1-4; a weak D match, TRBD1 (6 bases). Trimming took off 5 bases at V and 3 bases at J, with 13 bases between the two ends. CDR1 is SEHNR and CDR2 is FQNEAQ in the germline V gene (reference sequence). The CDR3 has 15 residues. The CDR3: CASSPRGRANEKLFF. CDR3 DNA sequence: TGTGCCAGCAGCCCGAGGGGGAGGGCTAATGAAAAACTGTTTTTT.

The V gene is TRBV7-9, the J gene TRBJ2-7; D possibly corresponds to TRBD2 (6 bases). The V and J ends lost 5 bases and 7 bases respectively, with 24 bases between them. This CDR3 spans 16 amino acids. The germline gives CDR1 SEHNR, CDR2 FQNEAQ (reference sequence). The CDR3 nucleotides are TGTGCCAGCAGCCGACCCCCGGGACTTGGACCACGGGAGCAGTACTTC. It translates to CASSRPPGLGPREQYF.

The rearrangement uses TRBV21-1 and TRBJ1-4. TRBV21-1 is a documented pseudogene. CDR3 length: 14 amino acids. In DNA form, the CDR3 reads TGTGCCAGCACCTCACGGTCCTCTAATGAAAAACTGTTTTTT. Its protein is CASTSRSSNEKLFF.

V is TRBV5-1 and J is TRBJ1-1, with D perhaps matching TRBD1 (5 bases). The V gene's germline CDR1 is SGHRS and CDR2 YFSETQ. This CDR3 region has 14 residues. V lost 5 bases, J lost 1 base, and 12 bases lay in between. The CDR3 DNA reads as TGCGCCAGCAGTCTGGCGCAGGGGAACACTGAAGCTTTCTTT. Protein product: CASSLAQGNTEAFF. Looking up the rest from reference TRBV5-1 and TRBJ1-1 gives the full variable domain: KAGVTQTPRYLIKTRGQQVTLSCSPISGHRSVSWYQQTPGQGLQFLFEYFSETQRNKGNFPGRFSGRQFSNSRSEMNVSTLELGDSALYLCASSLAQGNTEAFFGQGTRLTVV.

The gene calls are TRBV10-3 and TRBJ2-1; 10 nucleotides line up with TRBD2. V was clipped by 4 bases and J by 5 bases; unmatched bases: 8. The CDR3 is 16 residues long. Germline V gene data show CDR1 as ENHRY and CDR2 as SYGVKD. The CDR3 coding sequence is TGTGCCATCAGTGGGCCAGAACTAGCGGGGAACAATGAGCAGTTCTTC. It is translated as CAISGPELAGNNEQFF.

This chain links TRBV2 with TRBJ1-2; TRBD1 might be the D (6 bases). Between the trimmed V and J ends, which lost 4 bases and 4 bases, there was a span of 13 bases. CDR1 is SNHLY and CDR2 is FYNNEI in the germline V gene. CDR3 length: 14 residues. The CDR3 DNA sequence: TGTGCCAGCAGTGGGCAGGGGCTTGTCTATGGCTACACCTTC. Its protein is CASSGQGLVYGYTF. The full variable domain, with the rest looked up from reference TRBV2 and TRBJ1-2, is EPEVTQTPSHQVTQMGQEVILRCVPISNHLYFYWYRQILGQKVEFLVSFYNNEISEKSEIFDDQFSVERPDGSNFTLKIRSTKLEDSAMYFCASSGQGLVYGYTFGSGTRLTVV.

This clone was counted a single time. The CDR3 bases are TGTGCCAGCAGTTTACAGGGGGGTCCCTACGAGCAGTACTTC. Its translation: CASSLQGGPYEQYF. This rearrangement joins TRBV28 to TRBJ2-7; D is possibly TRBD1 (7 bases). CDR3 length: 14 residues. Germline V CDR1 and CDR2: MDHEN, SYDVKM. V was cut by 2 bases and J by 2 bases, with 10 bases left in between.

This clone was counted once. The chain combines TRBV5-6 with TRBJ2-3; 9 nucleotides match TRBD2. Trimming took 1 base from V and 2 from J; bases not matched to a gene: 5. CDR3 length equals 16 residues. The germline CDR1 and CDR2 sequences are SGHDT and YYEEEE. The CDR3 sequence: CASSLLASGDTDTQYF. CDR3 nucleotide sequence: TGTGCCAGCAGCTTGTTAGCTAGCGGGGACACAGATACGCAGTATTTT.

This chain connects TRBV5-1 to TRBJ2-7, with 9 bases matching TRBD1. Germline CDR1 is SGHRS and CDR2 is YFSETQ. The V gene end was trimmed by 4 bases and the J gene end by 2 bases; junction bases not matched to a gene: 1. The CDR3 extends over 13 amino acids. CDR3 sequence: CASSGQGPYEQYF. Written as DNA, the CDR3 is TGCGCCAGCAGCGGACAGGGGCCCTACGAGCAGTACTTC. The full variable domain, rest sourced from reference TRBV5-1 and TRBJ2-7, is KAGVTQTPRYLIKTRGQQVTLSCSPISGHRSVSWYQQTPGQGLQFLFEYFSETQRNKGNFPGRFSGRQFSNSRSEMNVSTLELGDSALYLCASSGQGPYEQYFGPGTRLTVT.

This chain joins TRBV19 and TRBJ1-2; D is uncertain. The ends were cut back, 9 bases at V and 0 bases at J, with 17 bases in the middle. CDR3 length: 15 amino acids. Germline CDR1 is LNHDA and CDR2 is SQIVND (reference sequence). CDR3: CASSPRGDPNYGYTF. Written as DNA, the CDR3 is TGTGCCAGCAGTCCCCGGGGAGACCCTAACTATGGCTACACCTTC.

This chain joins TRBV6-1 and TRBJ2-1; D not certain. The V and J ends lost 8 bases and 4 bases respectively, with 15 bases between them. Germline assignment: CDR1 MNHNS and CDR2 SASEGT. The CDR3 sequence is 14 residues long. The CDR3 spells CASSPERLYNEQFF. CDR3 DNA: TGTGCCAGCTCTCCGGAGAGGCTTTACAATGAGCAGTTCTTC.

The chain recombines TRBV18 with TRBJ1-2, with D possibly matching TRBD1 (6 bases). Germline V gene sequence: CDR1 KGHSH, CDR2 LQKENI. The V end lost 2 bases, the J end lost 3 bases, and 13 bases lay between the germline ends. This CDR3 is 15 amino acids long. The DNA for the CDR3 is TGTGCCAGCTCACCATACAGGGAAGGCGACTATGGCTACACCTTC. This gives the protein CASSPYREGDYGYTF. Variable domain in full (rest from reference TRBV18 and TRBJ1-2): NAGVMQNPRHLVRRRGQEARLRCSPMKGHSHVYWYRQLPEEGLKFMVYLQKENIIDESGMPKERFSAEFPKEGPSILRIQQVVRGDSAAYFCASSPYREGDYGYTFGSGTRLTVV.

CDR3 DNA sequence: TGTGCCAGCAGCTTAGGGGTGTGGGCCCCTTCCCGCTCTGGGGCCAACGTCCTGACTTTC. Translated, it gives CASSLGVWAPSRSGANVLTF. This chain links TRBV7-6 with TRBJ2-6; D not resolved. Germline CDR1 and CDR2: SGHVS and FNYEAQ. V was pared by 1 base and J by 0 bases, with 19 bases between. This CDR3 is 20 amino acids long. Full variable domain (outside the CDR3, taken from reference TRBV7-6 and TRBJ2-6): GAGVSQSPRYKVTKRGQDVALRCDPISGHVSLYWYRQALGQGPEFLTYFNYEAQQDKSGLPNDRFSAERPEGSISTLTIQRTEQRDSAMYRCASSLGVWAPSRSGANVLTFGAGSRLTVL.

The chain uses TRBV19 and TRBJ1-5, with TRBD1 matching over 7 bases. With 7 bases clipped from V and 0 bases from J, the junction kept 6 bases outside the gene matches. This CDR3 spans 15 amino acids. Germline loops: CDR1 LNHDA, CDR2 SQIVND (reference sequence). The CDR3 region has the DNA TGTGCCAGTACCCCGACAGGGTATAGCAATCAGCCCCAGCATTTT. It is translated as CASTPTGYSNQPQHF.

V is TRBV27 and J is TRBJ2-7, with a tentative D call TRBD2 (6 bases). Germline values: CDR1 MNHEY, CDR2 SMNVEV (reference sequence). The length of the CDR3 is 14 residues. The V gene lost 8 bases and the J gene lost 3 bases, with 17 bases spanning the gap. The CDR3 spells CASSDGVGGYEQYF. The CDR3 region has the DNA TGTGCCAGCTCCGACGGGGTCGGGGGCTACGAGCAGTACTTC.

V is TRBV9 and J is TRBJ2-1; weak D call: TRBD2 (7 bases). Germline values: CDR1 SGDLS, CDR2 YYNGEE. This CDR3 contains 15 residues. Trimming shortened V by 4 bases and J by 6 bases, and 17 bases separated the two germline ends. The CDR3 spells CASSSRGGLFNEQFF. CDR3 DNA: TGTGCCAGCAGCTCGAGGGGGGGACTTTTCAATGAGCAGTTCTTC.

The chain uses TRBV7-9 and TRBJ1-1; D unresolved. The CDR3 has 12 amino acids. Trimming took 4 bases from V and 7 from J, leaving 10 bases between them. Per germline, CDR1 SEHNR and CDR2 FQNEAQ (reference sequence). The CDR3 DNA follows: TGTGCCAGCAGCTCCCCTACCATTGAAGCTTTCTTT. Translated, it gives CASSSPTIEAFF.